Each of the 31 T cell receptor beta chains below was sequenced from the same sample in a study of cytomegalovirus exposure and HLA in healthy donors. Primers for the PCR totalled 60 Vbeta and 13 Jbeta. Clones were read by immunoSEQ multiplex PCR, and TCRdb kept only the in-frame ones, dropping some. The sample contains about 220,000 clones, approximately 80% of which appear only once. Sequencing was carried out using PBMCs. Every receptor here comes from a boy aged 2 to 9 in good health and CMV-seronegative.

The CDR3 reads CASSSVQRGYYGYTF. Written as DNA, the CDR3 is TGTGCCAGCAGCTCGGTTCAAAGAGGATACTATGGCTACACCTTC. The chain couples TRBV7-9 to TRBJ1-2; D is uncertain. Trimming took off 4 bases at V and 3 bases at J, with 15 bases between the two ends. The CDR3 covers 15 residues. The V gene's germline CDR1 is SEHNR and CDR2 FQNEAQ (reference sequence).

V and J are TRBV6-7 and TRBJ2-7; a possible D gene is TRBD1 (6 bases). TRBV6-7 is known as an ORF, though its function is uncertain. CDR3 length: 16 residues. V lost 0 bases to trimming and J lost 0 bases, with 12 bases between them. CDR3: CASSYSPRGSSYEQYF. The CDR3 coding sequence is TGTGCCAGCAGTTACTCCCCGAGGGGGAGCTCCTACGAGCAGTACTTC.

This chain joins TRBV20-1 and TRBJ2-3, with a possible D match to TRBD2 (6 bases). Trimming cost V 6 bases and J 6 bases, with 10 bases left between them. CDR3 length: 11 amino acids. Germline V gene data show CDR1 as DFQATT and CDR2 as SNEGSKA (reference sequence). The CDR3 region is CSALEGDTQYF. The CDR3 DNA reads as TGCAGTGCATTGGAGGGGGATACGCAGTATTTT.

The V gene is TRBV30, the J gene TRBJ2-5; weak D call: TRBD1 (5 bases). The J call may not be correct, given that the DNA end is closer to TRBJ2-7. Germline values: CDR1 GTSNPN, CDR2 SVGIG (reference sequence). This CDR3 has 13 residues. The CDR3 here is CAWRRQGAYEQYF. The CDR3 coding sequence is TGTGCCTGGAGGAGGCAGGGTGCCTACGAGCAGTACTTC.

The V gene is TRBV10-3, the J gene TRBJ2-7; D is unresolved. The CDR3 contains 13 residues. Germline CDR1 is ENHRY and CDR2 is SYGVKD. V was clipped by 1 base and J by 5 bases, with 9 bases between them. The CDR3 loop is CAISEFDRDEQYF. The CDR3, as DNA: TGTGCCATCAGTGAGTTCGACCGGGACGAGCAGTACTTC.

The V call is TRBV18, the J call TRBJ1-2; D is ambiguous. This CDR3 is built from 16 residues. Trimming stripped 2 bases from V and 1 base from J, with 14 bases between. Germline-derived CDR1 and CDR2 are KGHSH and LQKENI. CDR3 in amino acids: CASSPELGGNNYGYTF. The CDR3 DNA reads TGTGCCAGCTCACCAGAATTGGGCGGGAATAACTATGGCTACACCTTC.

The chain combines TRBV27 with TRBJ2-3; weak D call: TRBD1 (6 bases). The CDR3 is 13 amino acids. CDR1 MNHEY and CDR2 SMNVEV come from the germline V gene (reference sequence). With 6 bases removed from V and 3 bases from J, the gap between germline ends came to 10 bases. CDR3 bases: TGTGCCAGCAGCCTTAGGGGGACAGATACGCAGTATTTT. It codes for CASSLRGTDTQYF.

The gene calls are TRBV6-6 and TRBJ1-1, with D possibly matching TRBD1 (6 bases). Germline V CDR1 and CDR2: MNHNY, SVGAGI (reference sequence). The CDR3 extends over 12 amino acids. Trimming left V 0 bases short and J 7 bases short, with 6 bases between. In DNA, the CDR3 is TGTGCCAGCAGTTACTCAGGGGGTGAAGCTTTCTTT. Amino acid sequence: CASSYSGGEAFF.

This chain's CDR3 is CASSFGTAGNEKLFF. DNA of the CDR3: TGTGCCAGCAGTTTCGGGACAGCGGGTAATGAAAAACTGTTTTTT. The chain employs TRBV5-6 and TRBJ1-4; 7 nucleotides agree with TRBD1. CDR1 is SGHDT and CDR2 is YYEEEE in the germline V gene. There are 15 residues in the CDR3. The ends lost 5 bases at V and 4 bases at J; junction bases unmatched: 8. Together with reference TRBV5-6 and TRBJ1-4, the CDR3 gives the full variable domain: DAGVTQSPTHLIKTRGQQVTLRCSPKSGHDTVSWYQQALGQGPQFIFQYYEEEERQRGNFPDRFSGHQFPNYSSELNVNALLLGDSALYLCASSFGTAGNEKLFFGSGTQLSVL.

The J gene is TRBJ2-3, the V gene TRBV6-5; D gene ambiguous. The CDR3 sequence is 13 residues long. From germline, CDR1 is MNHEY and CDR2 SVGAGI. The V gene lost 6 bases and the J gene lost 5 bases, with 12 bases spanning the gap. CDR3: CASSRRSKDTQYF. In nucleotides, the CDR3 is TGTGCCAGCAGCCGCAGATCGAAAGATACGCAGTATTTT.

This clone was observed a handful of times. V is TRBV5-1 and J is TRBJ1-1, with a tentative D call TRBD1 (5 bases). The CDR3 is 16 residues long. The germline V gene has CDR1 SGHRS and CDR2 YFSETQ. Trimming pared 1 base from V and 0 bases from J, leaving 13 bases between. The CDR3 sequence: CASSLMVGLMNTEAFF. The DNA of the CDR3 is TGCGCCAGCAGCTTGATGGTGGGGCTTATGAACACTGAAGCTTTCTTT.

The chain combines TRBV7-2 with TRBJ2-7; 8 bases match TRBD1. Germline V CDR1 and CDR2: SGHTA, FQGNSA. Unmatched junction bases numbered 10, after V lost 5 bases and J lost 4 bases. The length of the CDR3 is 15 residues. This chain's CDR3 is CASSLEDREIYEQYF. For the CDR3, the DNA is TGTGCCAGCAGCCTAGAGGACAGGGAAATTTACGAGCAGTACTTC.

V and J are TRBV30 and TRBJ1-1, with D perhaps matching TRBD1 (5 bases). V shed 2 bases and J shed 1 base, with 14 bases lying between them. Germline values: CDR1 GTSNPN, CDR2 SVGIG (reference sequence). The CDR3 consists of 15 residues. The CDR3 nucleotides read TGTGCCTGGAGTACCCTCCGGGGGAGGAACACTGAAGCTTTCTTT. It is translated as CAWSTLRGRNTEAFF.

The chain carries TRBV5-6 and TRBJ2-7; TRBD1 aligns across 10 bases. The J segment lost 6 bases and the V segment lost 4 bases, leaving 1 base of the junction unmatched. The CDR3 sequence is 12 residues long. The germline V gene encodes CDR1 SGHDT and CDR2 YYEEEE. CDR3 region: CASSRDRGEQYF. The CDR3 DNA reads TGTGCCAGCAGCCGGGACAGGGGCGAGCAGTACTTC.

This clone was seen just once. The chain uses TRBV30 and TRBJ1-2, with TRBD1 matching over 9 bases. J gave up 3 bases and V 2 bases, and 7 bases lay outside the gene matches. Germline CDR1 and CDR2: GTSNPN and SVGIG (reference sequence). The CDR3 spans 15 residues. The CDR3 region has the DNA TGTGCCTGGAGTAGGGACAGGGTTTCGGACTATGGCTACACCTTC. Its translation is CAWSRDRVSDYGYTF.

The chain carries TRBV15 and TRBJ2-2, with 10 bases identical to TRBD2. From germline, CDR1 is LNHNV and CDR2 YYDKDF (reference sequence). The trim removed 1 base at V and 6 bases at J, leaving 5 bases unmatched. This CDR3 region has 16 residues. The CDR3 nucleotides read TGTGCCACCAGCAGAGGGCGGACTAGCGGAGCCGGGGAGCTGTTTTTT. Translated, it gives CATSRGRTSGAGELFF.

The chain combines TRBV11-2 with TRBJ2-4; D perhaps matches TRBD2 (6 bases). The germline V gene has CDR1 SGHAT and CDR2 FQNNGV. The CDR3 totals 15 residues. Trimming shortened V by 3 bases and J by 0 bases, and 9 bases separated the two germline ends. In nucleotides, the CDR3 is TGTGCCAGCAGCTTGGAGCGGGTAGCCAAAAACATTCAGTACTTC. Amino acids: CASSLERVAKNIQYF.

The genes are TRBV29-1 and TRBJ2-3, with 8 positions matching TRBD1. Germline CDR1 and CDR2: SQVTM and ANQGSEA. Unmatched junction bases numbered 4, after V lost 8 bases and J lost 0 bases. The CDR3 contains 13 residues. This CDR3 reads CSLRTGSTDTQYF. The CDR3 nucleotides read TGCAGCCTACGGACAGGGAGCACAGATACGCAGTATTTT.

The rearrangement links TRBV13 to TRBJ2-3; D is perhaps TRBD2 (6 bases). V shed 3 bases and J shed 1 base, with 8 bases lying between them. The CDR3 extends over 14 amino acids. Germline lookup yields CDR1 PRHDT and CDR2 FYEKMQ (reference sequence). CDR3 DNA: TGTGCCAGCAGCTTCCGACTAGGCACAGATACGCAGTATTTT. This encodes CASSFRLGTDTQYF.

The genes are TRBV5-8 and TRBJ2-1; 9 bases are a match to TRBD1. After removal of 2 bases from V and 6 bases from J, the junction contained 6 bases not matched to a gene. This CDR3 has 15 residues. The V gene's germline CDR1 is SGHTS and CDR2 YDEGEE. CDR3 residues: CASSLQGADFNEQFF. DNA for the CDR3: TGTGCCAGCAGCTTACAGGGGGCCGACTTCAATGAGCAGTTCTTC.

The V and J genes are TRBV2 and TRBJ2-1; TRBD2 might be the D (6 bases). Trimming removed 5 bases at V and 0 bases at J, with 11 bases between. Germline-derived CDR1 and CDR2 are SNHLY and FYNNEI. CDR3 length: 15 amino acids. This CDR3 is CASSRGKSSYNEQFF. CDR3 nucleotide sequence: TGTGCCAGCAGTCGGGGGAAAAGCTCCTACAATGAGCAGTTCTTC.

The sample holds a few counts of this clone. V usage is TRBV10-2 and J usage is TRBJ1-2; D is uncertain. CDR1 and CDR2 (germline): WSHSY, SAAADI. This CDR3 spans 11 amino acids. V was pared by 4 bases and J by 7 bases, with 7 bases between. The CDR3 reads CASSVIGGYTF. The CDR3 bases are TGCGCCAGCAGTGTGATCGGTGGCTACACCTTC.

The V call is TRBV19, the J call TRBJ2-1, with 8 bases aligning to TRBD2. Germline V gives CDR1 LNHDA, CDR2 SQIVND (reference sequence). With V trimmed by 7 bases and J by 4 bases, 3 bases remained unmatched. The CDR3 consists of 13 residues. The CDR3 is CASKGLGYNEQFF. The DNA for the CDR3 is TGTGCCAGTAAGGGACTAGGGTACAATGAGCAGTTCTTC.

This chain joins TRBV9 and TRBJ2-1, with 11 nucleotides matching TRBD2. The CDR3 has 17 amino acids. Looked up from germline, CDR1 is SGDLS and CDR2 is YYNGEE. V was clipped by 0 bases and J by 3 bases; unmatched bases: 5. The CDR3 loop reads CASSVELAGARYNEQFF. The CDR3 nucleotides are TGTGCCAGCAGCGTAGAACTAGCGGGGGCCCGCTACAATGAGCAGTTCTTC. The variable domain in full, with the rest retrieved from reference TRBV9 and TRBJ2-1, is DSGVTQTPKHLITATGQRVTLRCSPRSGDLSVYWYQQSLDQGLQFLIQYYNGEERAKGNILERFSAQQFPDLHSELNLSSLELGDSALYFCASSVELAGARYNEQFFGPGTRLTVL.

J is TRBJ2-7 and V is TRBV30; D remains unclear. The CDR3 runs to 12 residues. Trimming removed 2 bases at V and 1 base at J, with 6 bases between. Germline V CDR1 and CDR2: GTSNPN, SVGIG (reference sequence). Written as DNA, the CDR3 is TGTGCCTGGAGTCCCCCATCCTACGAGCAGTACTTC. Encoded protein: CAWSPPSYEQYF.

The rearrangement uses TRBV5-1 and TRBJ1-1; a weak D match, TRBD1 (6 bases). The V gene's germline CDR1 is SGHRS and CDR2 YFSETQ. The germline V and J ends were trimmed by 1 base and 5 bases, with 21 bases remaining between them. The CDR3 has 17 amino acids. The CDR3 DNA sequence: TGCGCCAGCAGCTTGAGTAGCGTAAGGGGGGGAAAAACTGAAGCTTTCTTT. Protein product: CASSLSSVRGGKTEAFF.

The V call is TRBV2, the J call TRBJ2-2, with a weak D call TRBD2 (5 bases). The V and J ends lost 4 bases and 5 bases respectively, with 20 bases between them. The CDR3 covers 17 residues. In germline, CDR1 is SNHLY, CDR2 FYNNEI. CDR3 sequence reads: CASSVPQTPPGTGELFF. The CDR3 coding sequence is TGTGCCAGCAGTGTCCCCCAGACTCCCCCGGGGACCGGGGAGCTGTTTTTT.

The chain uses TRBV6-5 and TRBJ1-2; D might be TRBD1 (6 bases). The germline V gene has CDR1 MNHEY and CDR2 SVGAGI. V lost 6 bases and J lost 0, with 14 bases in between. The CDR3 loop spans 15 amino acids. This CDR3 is CASSSDRTANYGYTF. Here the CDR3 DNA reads TGTGCCAGCAGCAGCGACAGGACAGCTAACTATGGCTACACCTTC.

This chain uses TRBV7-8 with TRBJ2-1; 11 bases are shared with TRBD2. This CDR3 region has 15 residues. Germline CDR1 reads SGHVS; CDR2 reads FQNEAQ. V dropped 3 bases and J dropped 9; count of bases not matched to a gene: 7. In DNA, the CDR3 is TGTGCCAGCAGCTTGGGACTAGCGGTTGGTGGTGAGCAGTTCTTC. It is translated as CASSLGLAVGGEQFF.

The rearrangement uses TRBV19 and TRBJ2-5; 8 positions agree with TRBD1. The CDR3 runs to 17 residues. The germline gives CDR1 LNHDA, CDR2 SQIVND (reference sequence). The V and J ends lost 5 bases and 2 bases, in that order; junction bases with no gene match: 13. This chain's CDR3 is CASSPDRGLVFQETQYF. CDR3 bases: TGTGCCAGTAGTCCCGACAGGGGTTTAGTATTTCAAGAGACCCAGTACTTC.

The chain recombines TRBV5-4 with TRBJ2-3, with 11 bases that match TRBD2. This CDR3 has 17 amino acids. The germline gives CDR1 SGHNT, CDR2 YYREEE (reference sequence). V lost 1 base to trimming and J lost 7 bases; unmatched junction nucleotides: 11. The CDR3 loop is CASSLLLAGVHKNTQYF. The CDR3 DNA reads TGTGCCAGCAGCTTGCTACTAGCGGGAGTCCACAAGAATACGCAGTATTTT.